Sequencing of this T cell receptor (beta chain) was carried out in a study of blood T cell repertoires in COVID-19. Study as a whole: The United States, Italy and Spain provided the acute and convalescent COVID-19 samples. T cells, B-cell-depleted T cells, or PBMCs supplied cDNA or gDNA.

Original processing methods: The assay estimated nucleated cells by amplifying reference gene primers. Using immunoSEQ multiplex PCR, the repertoire was profiled, and TCRdb retains in-frame clones only, with some absent. The DNA gave D and trimming, while V, J and clone size come from that table. Here the sample spans 200,000 to 300,000 clones, about 80% being singletons. The CDR3 contains 14 residues. Germline lookup yields CDR1 MNHEY and CDR2 SVGEGT. Trimming cost V 2 bases and J 2 bases; bases outside gene matches: 1. V gene TRBV6-2 or TRBV6-3 combines with J gene TRBJ2-7; 9 bases match TRBD1. The TCR comes from a woman older than 75 with acute or convalescent COVID-19. Sequenced input: peripheral blood. This CDR3 reads CASSYRQGAYEQYF. CDR3 coding DNA: TGTGCCAGCAGTTACCGACAGGGGGCCTACGAGCAGTACTTC.